Following are 14 T cell receptor beta chains from one sample sequenced in a study of blood T cell repertoires in COVID-19. Using immunoSEQ multiplex PCR, the repertoire was profiled, and TCRdb retains in-frame clones only, with some absent. The sample lists fewer than 350,000 clones; roughly 90% were seen once. The sequenced material came from peripheral blood. Source of these receptors: a woman aged 55-75 years with COVID-19, enrolled during active disease.

This clone has just one count. The rearrangement uses TRBV27 and TRBJ1-2; 7 bases align to TRBD1. The trim removed 5 bases at V and 7 bases at J, leaving 4 bases unmatched. This CDR3 spans 12 amino acids. Germline V gene sequence: CDR1 MNHEY, CDR2 SMNVEV (reference sequence). CDR3 protein: CASSQTGSGYTF. The CDR3 DNA is TGTGCCAGCAGTCAGACAGGGAGTGGCTACACCTTC.

DNA of the CDR3: TGTGCCAGCAGCTTAGGCGGACAGGGGGCGGCTGAAGCTTTCTTT. This gives the protein CASSLGGQGAAEAFF. The genes are TRBV11-3 and TRBJ1-1, with 11 positions matching TRBD1. Trimming removed 1 base from V and 6 bases from J; junction bases left unmatched: 4. The germline V gene encodes CDR1 SGHNT and CDR2 YENEEA. The CDR3 extends over 15 amino acids.

CDR3 DNA: TGTGCCAGCAGCTACGACAGACGGAACACTGAAGCTTTCTTT. Protein: CASSYDRRNTEAFF. The chain uses TRBV2 and TRBJ1-1; a possible D gene is TRBD1 (5 bases). Germline lookup yields CDR1 SNHLY and CDR2 FYNNEI. This CDR3 is built from 14 residues. Trimming took 6 bases from V and 1 from J, leaving 12 bases between them.

V is TRBV6-2 or TRBV6-3 and J is TRBJ1-2, with 7 bases lining up with TRBD1. Per germline, CDR1 MNHEY and CDR2 SVGEGT. J lost 5 bases, V lost 5 bases, and 8 bases had no gene match. The CDR3 sequence is 14 residues long. DNA of the CDR3: TGTGCCAGCAGTCTACGACAGGGTGGATATGGCTACACCTTC. The encoded protein is CASSLRQGGYGYTF.

The gene calls are TRBV19 and TRBJ1-1; TRBD1 matches at 8 bases. Germline V gene data show CDR1 as LNHDA and CDR2 as SQIVND (reference sequence). J was trimmed by 4 bases and V by 2 bases; bases with no gene match: 6. This CDR3 comprises 15 residues. This CDR3 reads CASSIRQGAVTEAFF. For the CDR3, the DNA is TGTGCCAGTAGTATAAGGCAGGGGGCGGTCACTGAAGCTTTCTTT.

Worth noting for this clone: One junction end does not reproduce the germline sequence, and a read error may be involved. The rearrangement joins TRBV18 to TRBJ2-1; D perhaps matches TRBD1 (6 bases). From germline, CDR1 is KGHSH and CDR2 LQKENI. This CDR3 region has 17 residues. CDR3 DNA sequence: TGTGCCAGCTCACCATCGAAAACAGGGCCCGTACCCAATGAGAAGTTCTTC. Its translation is CASSPSKTGPVPNEKFF.

The chain recombines TRBV30 with TRBJ1-5; possible D gene TRBD1, 6 bases. V was clipped by 0 bases and J by 5 bases, with 8 bases between them. This CDR3 contains 13 residues. CDR1 is GTSNPN, CDR2 SVGIG, per germline (reference sequence). CDR3 sequence reads: CAWSVNRDQPQHF. The CDR3 nucleotides are TGTGCCTGGAGTGTAAACAGGGATCAGCCCCAGCATTTT.

The chain couples TRBV3-1 (or the pseudogene TRBV3-2) to TRBJ2-1, with 14 nucleotides matching TRBD2. The CDR3 is made up of 17 amino acids. The V gene end was trimmed by 2 bases and the J gene end by 6 bases; junction bases not matched to a gene: 6. The germline V gene encodes CDR1 LGHDT and CDR2 YNNKEL (reference sequence). DNA for the CDR3: TGTGCCAGCAGCCAACCGGGACTAGCGGGGGTTGTCAATGAGCAGTTCTTC. Its protein product is CASSQPGLAGVVNEQFF.

The chain is built from TRBV19 and TRBJ1-6; no clear D gene. CDR1 is LNHDA and CDR2 is SQIVND in the germline V gene (reference sequence). The CDR3 is 16 amino acids. The V end lost 3 bases, the J end lost 0 bases, and 9 bases lay between the germline ends. The CDR3 DNA is TGTGCCAGTAGTATCATAGCGAGCTCCTATAATTCACCCCTCCACTTT. Its translation is CASSIIASSYNSPLHF.

The chain carries TRBV5-1 and TRBJ2-3; tentative D call: TRBD1 (6 bases). The CDR3 is made up of 15 amino acids. CDR1 and CDR2 (germline): SGHRS, YFSETQ. V lost 4 bases to trimming and J lost 4 bases, with 16 bases between them. The CDR3 region is CASSTTGYRADTQYF. Written as DNA, the CDR3 is TGCGCCAGCAGCACTACAGGGTATCGGGCAGATACGCAGTATTTT.

This chain uses TRBV10-2 with TRBJ1-2; 7 bases agree with TRBD1. Germline CDR1 reads WSHSY; CDR2 reads SAAADI. V was pared by 8 bases and J by 5 bases, with 17 bases of the junction left unmatched. There are 16 residues in the CDR3. The chain's CDR3 is CASLSQGGGSFYGYTF. CDR3 bases: TGCGCCAGCTTGTCCCAGGGGGGAGGATCCTTTTATGGCTACACCTTC.

The rearrangement links TRBV2 to TRBJ1-2; no reliable D call. With 6 bases removed from V and 0 bases from J, the gap between germline ends came to 8 bases. CDR1 is SNHLY, CDR2 FYNNEI, per germline. The CDR3 length is 13 residues. DNA of the CDR3: TGTGCCAGCAGCCCAGAGGCTAACTATGGCTACACCTTC. Residues: CASSPEANYGYTF. Combining the CDR3 with reference TRBV2 and TRBJ1-2 gives the whole variable domain EPEVTQTPSHQVTQMGQEVILRCVPISNHLYFYWYRQILGQKVEFLVSFYNNEISEKSEIFDDQFSVERPDGSNFTLKIRSTKLEDSAMYFCASSPEANYGYTFGSGTRLTVV.

This chain uses TRBV7-3 with TRBJ2-1; 8 nucleotides line up with TRBD2. The CDR3 runs 17 residues. V lost 3 bases, J lost 3 bases, and 10 bases stayed unmatched. Germline CDR1 and CDR2: SGHTA and FQGTGA. CDR3 region: CASSLGYGGANYNEQFF. The DNA of the CDR3 is TGTGCCAGCAGCTTGGGCTACGGGGGGGCCAACTACAATGAGCAGTTCTTC.

The gene calls are TRBV6-5 and TRBJ1-5, with D uncertain. The CDR3 consists of 15 residues. The V end lost 0 bases, the J end lost 2 bases, and 8 bases lay between the germline ends. Germline CDR1 reads MNHEY; CDR2 reads SVGAGI. CDR3 region: CASSYSIEGNQPQHF. CDR3 DNA: TGTGCCAGCAGTTACTCGATAGAGGGCAATCAGCCCCAGCATTTT.